This TCR beta chain was recovered during a study of T cells in Graves' hyperthyroidism and ophthalmopathy. The V gene lost 2 bases and the J gene lost 8 bases, with 16 bases spanning the gap. Germline lookup yields CDR1 ENHRY and CDR2 SYGVKD. This CDR3 region has 15 residues. Authors of the study amplified TCR beta CDR3 regions from RNA transcripts. Initially, a first-round RT-PCR of the TCR CDR3 employed the HTBI primer set. MiXCR, applied by TCRdb to the multiplex PCR reads, yields one record per CDR3 protein. The table shows 250,000 to 350,000 distinct CDR3 sequences, with 22% occurring only once. At least ten counts were recorded for this clonotype.

The chain employs TRBV10-3 and TRBJ2-1; D possibly uses TRBD1 or TRBD2 (6 bases each). The clonotype comes from a man between 25 and 39 years old with Graves' ophthalmopathy. Sequencing used blood. The CDR3 is CAISETGHREDEQFF. CDR3 sequence (DNA): TGTGCCATCAGTGAGACCGGGCACAGGGAGGATGAGCAGTTCTTC.